The 19 T cell receptor beta chains below come from one sample, sequenced in a study of OX40 agonist ivuxolimab in advanced cancers. Library generation was performed with the immunoSEQ multiplex PCR assay. TCRdb's version of the immuneACCESS table is confined to in-frame rearrangements and falls short of the full clone set. An unresolved V gene accounts for under half of the shortfall where checked; the remainder is of unknown origin. The sample includes some 65,000 clones, with roughly 91% observed a single time. The top ten constitute 0.38% of the sample. Sequencing was performed on CD4+ or CD8+ T cells sorted from blood, taken in a trial of the OX40 agonist ivuxolimab. The source is an adult with an advanced solid tumor such as melanoma, head and neck, liver or kidney cancer.

This chain joins TRBV6-5 and TRBJ2-7; D ambiguous. The V gene's germline CDR1 is MNHEY and CDR2 SVGAGI. This CDR3 is 15 amino acids long. Trimming left V 0 bases short and J 2 bases short, with 11 bases between. CDR3 loop: CASSYSRASAYEQYF. CDR3 nucleotide sequence: TGTGCCAGCAGTTACTCCCGGGCCAGCGCCTACGAGCAGTACTTC.

This clone was counted only a few times. J is TRBJ1-1 and V is TRBV7-3; 8 bases agree with TRBD1. This CDR3 is 13 amino acids long. V gave up 5 bases and J gave up 6 bases; unmatched junction bases: 5. CDR1 SGHTA and CDR2 FQGTGA come from the germline V gene. The CDR3 loop is CASSQGAKSEAFF. The DNA for the CDR3 is TGTGCCAGCAGCCAGGGGGCGAAGTCTGAAGCTTTCTTT.

This clone was seen more than once but under ten times. The V and J genes are TRBV6-5 and TRBJ1-1; possible D gene TRBD1, 5 bases. V lost 6 bases to trimming and J lost 6 bases, with 14 bases between them. The germline V gene has CDR1 MNHEY and CDR2 SVGAGI. The CDR3 runs to 13 residues. DNA of the CDR3: TGTGCCAGCAGACTCACACAGGTCGCTGAAGCTTTCTTT. Protein: CASRLTQVAEAFF.

This sequence joins TRBV30 and TRBJ1-2; 9 bases agree with TRBD1. Germline V lookup: CDR1 GTSNPN, CDR2 SVGIG (reference sequence). Losses at the gene ends were 0 bases for V and 4 bases for J; bases not matched to a gene: 3. The CDR3 consists of 14 residues. DNA for the CDR3: TGTGCCTGGAGTGTAACAGGGGGCATCTATGGCTACACCTTC. Residues: CAWSVTGGIYGYTF. The variable domain in full, completed from reference TRBV30 and TRBJ1-2, reads SQTIHQWPATLVQPVGSPLSLECTVEGTSNPNLYWYRQAAGRGLQLLFYSVGIGQISSEVPQNLSASRPQDRQFILSSKKLLLSDSGFYLCAWSVTGGIYGYTFGSGTRLTVV.

This chain uses TRBV6-1 with TRBJ2-6; D not resolved. Looked up from germline, CDR1 is MNHNS and CDR2 is SASEGT. This CDR3 contains 15 residues. V was cut by 6 bases and J by 0 bases, with 9 bases left in between. In DNA form, the CDR3 reads TGTGCCAGCAGACCGGTCCGCTCTGGGGCCAACGTCCTGACTTTC. It yields the protein CASRPVRSGANVLTF.

In its sample, this clone was seen once. The rearrangement joins TRBV6-5 to TRBJ2-7, with D perhaps matching TRBD1 (6 bases). The CDR3 loop spans 11 amino acids. Per germline, CDR1 MNHEY and CDR2 SVGAGI. V lost 5 bases to trimming and J lost 7 bases, with 9 bases between them. Here the CDR3 DNA reads TGTGCCAGCAGTACCCAGGGGGAGCAGTACTTC. It yields the protein CASSTQGEQYF.

The CDR3 nucleotides are TGTGCCAGCAGCTTGGCCAGGGGCAGGAATTCACCCCTCCACTTT. This gives the protein CASSLARGRNSPLHF. V usage is TRBV5-6 and J usage is TRBJ1-6, with D perhaps matching TRBD1 (6 bases). The CDR3 is 15 residues long. V gave up 0 bases and J gave up 7 bases, with 11 bases separating them. From germline, CDR1 is SGHDT and CDR2 YYEEEE.

Concerning this clone: Sequence at one end of the junction differs from germline and may be a read error. Other DNA sequences in the sample encode the same CDR3. The chain employs TRBV5-1 and TRBJ1-1; weak D call: TRBD1 (6 bases). This CDR3 spans 15 amino acids. Germline V gene data show CDR1 as SGHRS and CDR2 as YFSETQ. CDR3 in DNA: TGCGCCAGCAGCCCCGGCGTTACAGGGTGGGCTGAAGCCTTCTTT. Encoded protein: CASSPGVTGWAEAFF.

In its sample, this clone was seen once. The chain carries TRBV6-1 and TRBJ1-4; 8 positions agree with TRBD1. Trimming cost V 3 bases and J 7 bases; bases outside gene matches: 4. Germline loops: CDR1 MNHNS, CDR2 SASEGT. This CDR3 spans 14 amino acids. CDR3 in amino acids: CASSDRDRPEKLFF. CDR3 coding DNA: TGTGCCAGCAGTGATCGGGACAGGCCTGAAAAACTGTTTTTT.

With regard to this clone: This specimen includes other DNA sequences encoding the same CDR3. The chain carries TRBV5-1 and TRBJ1-2; possible D gene TRBD1, 5 bases. The germline V and J ends were trimmed by 4 bases and 0 bases, with 10 bases remaining between them. The CDR3 contains 14 residues. Germline-derived CDR1 and CDR2 are SGHRS and YFSETQ. CDR3 sequence reads: CASSLDSSNYGYTF. The CDR3 DNA reads TGCGCCAGCAGCCTTGACAGTTCTAACTATGGCTACACCTTC.

The rearrangement joins TRBV11-2 to TRBJ2-1; D is perhaps TRBD2 (5 bases). Germline V gene data show CDR1 as SGHAT and CDR2 as FQNNGV. Trimming took 3 bases from V and 6 from J, leaving 9 bases between them. This CDR3 contains 13 residues. This CDR3 is CASSFQRTNEQFF. The CDR3 coding sequence is TGTGCCAGCAGCTTCCAGCGGACCAATGAGCAGTTCTTC.

This clone was detected a few times. This chain joins TRBV9 and TRBJ2-6; D is possibly TRBD1 (7 bases). The CDR3 has 16 residues. Trimming took 4 bases from V and 4 from J, leaving 15 bases between them. Germline V gene data show CDR1 as SGDLS and CDR2 as YYNGEE. The CDR3 nucleotides are TGTGCCAGCAGCCCAGATCAGGGGGGAGGGGCCAACGTCCTGACTTTC. It specifies CASSPDQGGGANVLTF.

The chain recombines TRBV2 with TRBJ2-7; no definite D call. CDR3 length: 14 amino acids. In germline, CDR1 is SNHLY, CDR2 FYNNEI. Trimming removed 3 bases at V and 0 bases at J, with 9 bases between. The CDR3 bases are TGTGCCAGCAGTGAGGGCACGACCTCCTACGAGCAGTACTTC. It translates to CASSEGTTSYEQYF.

The V call is TRBV2, the J call TRBJ2-1; D is possibly TRBD1 (6 bases). This CDR3 is 14 amino acids long. Deletions cut 2 bases from V and 6 bases from J, with 11 bases between. Germline assignment: CDR1 SNHLY and CDR2 FYNNEI. The CDR3 DNA reads TGTGCCAGCAGTGAACAGGGGTCCGGCAATGAGCAGTTCTTC. As protein: CASSEQGSGNEQFF. The full variable domain, rest sourced from reference TRBV2 and TRBJ2-1, is EPEVTQTPSHQVTQMGQEVILRCVPISNHLYFYWYRQILGQKVEFLVSFYNNEISEKSEIFDDQFSVERPDGSNFTLKIRSTKLEDSAMYFCASSEQGSGNEQFFGPGTRLTVL.

V gene TRBV7-6 combines with J gene TRBJ1-6; the match to TRBD1 covers 7 bases. Germline V gene data show CDR1 as SGHVS and CDR2 as FNYEAQ. After removal of 6 bases from V and 5 bases from J, the junction contained 4 bases not matched to a gene. The CDR3 covers 14 residues. This chain's CDR3 is CASRAGTDNSPLHF. In nucleotides, the CDR3 is TGTGCCAGCAGAGCCGGGACAGATAATTCACCCCTCCACTTT.

On this clone: Germline is not matched at one junction end, which may reflect a read error. The sample contains more than one DNA sequence encoding this CDR3. The chain is built from TRBV6-1 and TRBJ1-6; D not certain. Germline assignment: CDR1 MNHNS and CDR2 SASEGT. This CDR3 region has 14 residues. CDR3 residues: CASTPDGGLSFGSF. CDR3 in DNA: TGTGCCAGCACTCCAGACGGAGGGCTATCCTTCGGGTCTTTT.

The chain joins TRBV5-6 to TRBJ2-3; 8 nucleotides align to TRBD1. The trim removed 1 base at V and 3 bases at J, leaving 1 base unmatched. Germline CDR1 is SGHDT and CDR2 is YYEEEE. The CDR3 is 14 amino acids. The CDR3 is CASSLQGATDTQYF. In DNA form, the CDR3 reads TGTGCCAGCAGCTTGCAGGGGGCGACAGATACGCAGTATTTT.

The chain links TRBV7-3 to TRBJ2-2; a weak D match, TRBD2 (6 bases). The CDR3 contains 16 residues. Trimming stripped 1 base from V and 1 base from J, with 10 bases between. The germline V gene encodes CDR1 SGHTA and CDR2 FQGTGA. This CDR3 reads CASSLRSRGNTGELFF. Here the CDR3 DNA reads TGTGCCAGCAGCTTAAGATCGCGGGGGAACACCGGGGAGCTGTTTTTT.

The chain combines TRBV30 with TRBJ1-5; the D gene is possibly TRBD1 (5 bases). CDR1 and CDR2 (germline): GTSNPN, SVGIG (reference sequence). The CDR3 extends over 14 amino acids. Deletions cut 0 bases from V and 5 bases from J, with 11 bases between. CDR3 region: CAWSVRTGDQPQHF. DNA of the CDR3: TGTGCCTGGAGTGTACGTACAGGTGATCAGCCCCAGCATTTT.